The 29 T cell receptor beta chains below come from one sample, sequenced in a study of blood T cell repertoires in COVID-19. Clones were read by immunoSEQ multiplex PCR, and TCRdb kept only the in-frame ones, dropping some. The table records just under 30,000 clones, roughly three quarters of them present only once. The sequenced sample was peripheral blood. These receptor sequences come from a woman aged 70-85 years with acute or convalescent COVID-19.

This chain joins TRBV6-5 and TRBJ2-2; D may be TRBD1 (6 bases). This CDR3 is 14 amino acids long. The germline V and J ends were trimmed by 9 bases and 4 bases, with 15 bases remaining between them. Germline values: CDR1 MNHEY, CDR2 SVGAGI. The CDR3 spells CASTSTGTTGELFF. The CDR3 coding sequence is TGTGCCAGTACATCGACAGGTACCACCGGGGAGCTGTTTTTT.

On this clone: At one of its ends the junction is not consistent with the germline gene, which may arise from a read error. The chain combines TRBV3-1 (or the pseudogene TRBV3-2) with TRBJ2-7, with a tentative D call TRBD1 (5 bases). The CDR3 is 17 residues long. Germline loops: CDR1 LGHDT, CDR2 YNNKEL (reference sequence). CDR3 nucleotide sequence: TGTGCCAGCAGCAAAGAGCTAACGACAGAGGTATCCTACGAGCAGTACTTC. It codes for CASSKELTTEVSYEQYF.

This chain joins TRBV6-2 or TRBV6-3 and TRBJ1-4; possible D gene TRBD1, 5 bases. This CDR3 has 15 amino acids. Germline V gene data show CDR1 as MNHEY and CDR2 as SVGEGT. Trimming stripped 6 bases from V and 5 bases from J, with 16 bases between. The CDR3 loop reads CASSRLGPPNEKLFF. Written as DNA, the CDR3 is TGTGCCAGCAGCCGCCTGGGGCCCCCGAATGAAAAACTGTTTTTT.

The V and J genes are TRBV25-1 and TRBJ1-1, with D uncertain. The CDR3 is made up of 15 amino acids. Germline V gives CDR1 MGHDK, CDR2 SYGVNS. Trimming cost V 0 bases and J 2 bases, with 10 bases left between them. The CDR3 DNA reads TGTGCCAGCAGTGAATATGCAGGCAGAAACACTGAAGCTTTCTTT. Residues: CASSEYAGRNTEAFF.

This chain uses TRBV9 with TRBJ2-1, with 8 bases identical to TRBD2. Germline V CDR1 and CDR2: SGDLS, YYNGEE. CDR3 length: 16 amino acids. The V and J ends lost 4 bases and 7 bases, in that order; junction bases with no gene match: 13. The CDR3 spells CASSPQPTGTSNEQFF. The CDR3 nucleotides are TGTGCCAGCAGCCCACAACCTACCGGGACTAGTAATGAGCAGTTCTTC.

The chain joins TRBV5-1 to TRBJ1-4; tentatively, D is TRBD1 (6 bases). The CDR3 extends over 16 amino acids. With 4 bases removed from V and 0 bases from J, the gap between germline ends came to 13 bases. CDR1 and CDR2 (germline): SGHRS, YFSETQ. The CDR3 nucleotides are TGCGCCAGCAGCCAACTACAGGGACCAACTAATGAAAAACTGTTTTTT. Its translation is CASSQLQGPTNEKLFF.

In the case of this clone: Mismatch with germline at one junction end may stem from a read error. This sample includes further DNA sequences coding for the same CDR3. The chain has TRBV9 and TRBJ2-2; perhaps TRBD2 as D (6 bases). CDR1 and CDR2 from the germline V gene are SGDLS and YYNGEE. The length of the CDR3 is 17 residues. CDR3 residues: CASSATVMAGYTGELFF. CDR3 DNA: TGTGCCAGCAGCGCCACGGTCATGGCGGGGTACACTGGGGAGCTGTTTTTT.

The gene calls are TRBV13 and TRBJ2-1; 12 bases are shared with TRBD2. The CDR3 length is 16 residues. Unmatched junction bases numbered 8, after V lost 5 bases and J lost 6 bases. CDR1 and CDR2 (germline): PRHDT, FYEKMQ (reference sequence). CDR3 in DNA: TGTGCCAGCAGCCCCCCCCTAGCGGGAGGGGGCAATGAGCAGTTCTTC. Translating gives CASSPPLAGGGNEQFF.

CDR3 sequence: CASSQEFTATQHF. The CDR3 nucleotides read TGTGCCAGTAGCCAAGAATTTACAGCTACACAGCATTTT. The V call is TRBV19, the J call TRBJ1-5; no clear D. The CDR3 has 13 residues. Germline CDR1 LNHDA, CDR2 SQIVND (reference sequence). Trimming removed 6 bases at V and 13 bases at J, with 19 bases between.

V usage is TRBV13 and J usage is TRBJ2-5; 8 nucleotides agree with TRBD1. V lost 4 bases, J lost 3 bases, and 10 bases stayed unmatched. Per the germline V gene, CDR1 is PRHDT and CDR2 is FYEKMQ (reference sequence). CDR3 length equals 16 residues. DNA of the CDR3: TGTGCCAGCAGCTCGTTGAGTGGACAGGGTAAAGAGACCCAGTACTTC. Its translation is CASSSLSGQGKETQYF. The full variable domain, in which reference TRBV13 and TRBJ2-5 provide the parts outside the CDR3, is AAGVIQSPRHLIKEKRETATLKCYPIPRHDTVYWYQQGPGQDPQFLISFYEKMQSDKGSIPDRFSAQQFSDYHSELNMSSLELGDSALYFCASSSLSGQGKETQYFGPGTRLLVL.

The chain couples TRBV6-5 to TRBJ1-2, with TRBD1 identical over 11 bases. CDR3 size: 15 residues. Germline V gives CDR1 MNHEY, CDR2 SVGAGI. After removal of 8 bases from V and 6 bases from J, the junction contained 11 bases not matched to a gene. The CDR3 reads CASLPLGTGGDGYTF. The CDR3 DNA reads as TGTGCCAGCCTCCCCCTAGGGACAGGGGGGGATGGCTACACCTTC.

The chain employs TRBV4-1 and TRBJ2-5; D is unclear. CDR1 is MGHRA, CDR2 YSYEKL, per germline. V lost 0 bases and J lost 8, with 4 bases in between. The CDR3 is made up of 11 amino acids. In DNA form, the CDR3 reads TGCGCCAGCAGCCAAGACAGAACCCAGTACTTC. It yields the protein CASSQDRTQYF.

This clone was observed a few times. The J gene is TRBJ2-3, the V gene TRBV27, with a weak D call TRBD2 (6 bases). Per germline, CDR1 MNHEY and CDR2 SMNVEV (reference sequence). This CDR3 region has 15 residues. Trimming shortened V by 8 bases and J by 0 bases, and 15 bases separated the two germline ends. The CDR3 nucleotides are TGTGCCAGCCTCACTTTTGCGGGGAGCACAGATACGCAGTATTTT. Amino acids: CASLTFAGSTDTQYF.

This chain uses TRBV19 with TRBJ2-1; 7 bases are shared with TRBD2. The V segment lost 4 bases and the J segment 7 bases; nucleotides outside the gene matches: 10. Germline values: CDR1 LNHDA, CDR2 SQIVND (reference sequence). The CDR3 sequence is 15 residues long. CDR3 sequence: CASSKVAGDANEQFF. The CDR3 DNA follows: TGTGCCAGTAGTAAAGTGGCGGGAGACGCAAATGAGCAGTTCTTC.

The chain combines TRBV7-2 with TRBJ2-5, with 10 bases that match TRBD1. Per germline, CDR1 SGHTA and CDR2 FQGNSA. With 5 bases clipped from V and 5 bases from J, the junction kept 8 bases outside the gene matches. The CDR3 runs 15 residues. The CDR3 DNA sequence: TGTGCCAGCAGCCCGTCCCGGGACAGGGGTGAGACCCAGTACTTC. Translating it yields CASSPSRDRGETQYF.

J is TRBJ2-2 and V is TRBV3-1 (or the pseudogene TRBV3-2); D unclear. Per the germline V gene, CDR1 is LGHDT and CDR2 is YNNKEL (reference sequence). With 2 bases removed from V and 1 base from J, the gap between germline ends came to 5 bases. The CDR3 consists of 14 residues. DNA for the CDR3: TGTGCCAGCAGCCAATCACAGAACACCGGGGAGCTGTTTTTT. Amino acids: CASSQSQNTGELFF.

The CDR3 nucleotides are TGTGCCAGCAGCGTCGAAATGGGGAGTAATAGCTACACCTTC. This sequence encodes CASSVEMGSNSYTF. The chain uses TRBV9 and TRBJ1-2; D is undetermined. Per germline, CDR1 SGDLS and CDR2 YYNGEE. The germline V and J ends were trimmed by 2 bases and 9 bases, with 17 bases remaining between them. CDR3 length: 14 amino acids.

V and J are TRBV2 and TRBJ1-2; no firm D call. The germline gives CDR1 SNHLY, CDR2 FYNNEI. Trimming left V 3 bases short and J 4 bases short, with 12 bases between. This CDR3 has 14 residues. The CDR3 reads CASSEADRSYGYTF. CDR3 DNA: TGTGCCAGCAGTGAGGCGGATCGTAGCTATGGCTACACCTTC. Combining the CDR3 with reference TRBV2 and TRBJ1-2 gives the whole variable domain EPEVTQTPSHQVTQMGQEVILRCVPISNHLYFYWYRQILGQKVEFLVSFYNNEISEKSEIFDDQFSVERPDGSNFTLKIRSTKLEDSAMYFCASSEADRSYGYTFGSGTRLTVV.

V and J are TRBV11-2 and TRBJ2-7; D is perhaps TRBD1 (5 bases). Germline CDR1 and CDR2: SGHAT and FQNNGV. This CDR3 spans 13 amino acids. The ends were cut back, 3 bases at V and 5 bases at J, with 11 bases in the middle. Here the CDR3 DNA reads TGTGCCAGCAGCTTCCATCAGGGTAACGAGCAGTACTTC. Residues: CASSFHQGNEQYF.

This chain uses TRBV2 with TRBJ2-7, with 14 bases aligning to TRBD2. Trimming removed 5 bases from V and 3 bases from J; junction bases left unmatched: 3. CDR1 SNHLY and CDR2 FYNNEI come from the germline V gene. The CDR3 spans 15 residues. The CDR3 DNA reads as TGTGCCAGCAGTTCGACTAGCGGGAGGGGCTACGAGCAGTACTTC. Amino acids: CASSSTSGRGYEQYF.

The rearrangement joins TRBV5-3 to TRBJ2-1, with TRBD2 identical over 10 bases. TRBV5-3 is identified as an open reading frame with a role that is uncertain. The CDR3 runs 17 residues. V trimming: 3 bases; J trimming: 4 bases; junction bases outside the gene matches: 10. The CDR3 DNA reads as TGTGCCAGAAGCTATACCTCCCTAGCGGGGGTTTACAATGAGCAGTTCTTC. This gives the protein CARSYTSLAGVYNEQFF.

CDR3 coding DNA: TGTGCCAGCAGCTTAGCGGGGACAGTAACCGGGGAGCTGTTTTTT. As protein: CASSLAGTVTGELFF. This chain connects TRBV7-8 to TRBJ2-2, with TRBD1 identical over 7 bases. Germline CDR1 and CDR2: SGHVS and FQNEAQ. J lost 5 bases, V lost 0 bases, and 3 bases had no gene match. The CDR3 runs to 15 residues.

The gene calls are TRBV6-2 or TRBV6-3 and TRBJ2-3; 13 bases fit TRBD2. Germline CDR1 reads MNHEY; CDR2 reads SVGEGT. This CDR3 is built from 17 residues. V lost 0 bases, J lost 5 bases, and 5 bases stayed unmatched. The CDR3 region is CASSYSRLAGGGDTQYF. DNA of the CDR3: TGTGCCAGCAGTTACTCGAGACTAGCGGGAGGAGGAGATACGCAGTATTTT.

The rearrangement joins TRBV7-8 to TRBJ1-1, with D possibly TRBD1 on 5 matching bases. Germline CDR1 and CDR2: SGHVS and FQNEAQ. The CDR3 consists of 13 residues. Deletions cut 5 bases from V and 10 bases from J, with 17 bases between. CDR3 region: CASSPQMGGRAFF. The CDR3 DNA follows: TGTGCCAGCAGCCCTCAAATGGGGGGGAGAGCTTTCTTT. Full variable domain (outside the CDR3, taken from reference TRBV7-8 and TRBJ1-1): GAGVSQSPRYKVAKRGQDVALRCDPISGHVSLFWYQQALGQGPEFLTYFQNEAQLDKSGLPSDRFFAERPEGSVSTLKIQRTQQEDSAVYLCASSPQMGGRAFFGQGTRLTVV.

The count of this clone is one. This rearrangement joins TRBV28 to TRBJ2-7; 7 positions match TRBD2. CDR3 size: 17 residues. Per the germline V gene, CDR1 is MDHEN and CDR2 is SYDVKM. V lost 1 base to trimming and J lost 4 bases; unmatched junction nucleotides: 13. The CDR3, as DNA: TGTGCCAGCAGTTTATCGGCTAGCGGCCAAGGAGTATACGAGCAGTACTTC. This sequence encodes CASSLSASGQGVYEQYF.

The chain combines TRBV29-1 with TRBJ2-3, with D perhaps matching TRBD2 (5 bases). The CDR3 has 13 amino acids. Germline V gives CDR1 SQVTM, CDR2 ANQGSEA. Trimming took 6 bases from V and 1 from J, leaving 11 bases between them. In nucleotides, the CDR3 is TGCAGCGTAACCAGGCGGGGCACAGATACGCAGTATTTT. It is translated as CSVTRRGTDTQYF.

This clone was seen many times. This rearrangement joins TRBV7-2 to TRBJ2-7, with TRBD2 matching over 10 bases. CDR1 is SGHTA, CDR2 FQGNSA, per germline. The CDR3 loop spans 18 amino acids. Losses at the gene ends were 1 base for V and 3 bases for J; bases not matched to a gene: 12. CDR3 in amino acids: CASSLVASGGQIYYEQYF. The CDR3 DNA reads TGTGCCAGCAGCTTAGTGGCTAGCGGGGGCCAGATATACTACGAGCAGTACTTC.

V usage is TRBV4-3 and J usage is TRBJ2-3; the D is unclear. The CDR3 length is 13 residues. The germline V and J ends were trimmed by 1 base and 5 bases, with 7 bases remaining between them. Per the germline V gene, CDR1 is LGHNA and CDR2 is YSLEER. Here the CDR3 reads CASSQGVEDTQYF. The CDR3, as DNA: TGCGCCAGCAGCCAAGGAGTTGAAGATACGCAGTATTTT.

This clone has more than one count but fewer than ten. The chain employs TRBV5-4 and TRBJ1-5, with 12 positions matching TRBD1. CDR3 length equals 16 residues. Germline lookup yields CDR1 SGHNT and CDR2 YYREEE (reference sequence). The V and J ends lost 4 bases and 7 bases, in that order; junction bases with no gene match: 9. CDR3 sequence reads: CASSPWGQGAYQPQHF. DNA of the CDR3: TGTGCCAGCAGCCCATGGGGACAGGGGGCATACCAGCCCCAGCATTTT.